These 30 T cell receptor beta chains came from one sample sequenced in a study of blood T cell repertoires in COVID-19. Assay: immunoSEQ multiplex PCR; the TCRdb copy retains only in-frame clones and omits some. The repertoire holds 95,000 to 120,000 clones, 85% to 90% seen once, with approximately 5% in the top ten. Sequenced sample: peripheral blood. These receptors were taken from a woman aged 55-69 years with COVID-19, enrolled during active disease.

The chain combines TRBV7-3 with TRBJ2-3, with TRBD2 identical over 10 bases. This CDR3 spans 17 amino acids. With V trimmed by 5 bases and J by 6 bases, 14 bases remained unmatched. Germline values: CDR1 SGHTA, CDR2 FQGTGA. The CDR3 is CASSTPEAGGPSDTQYF. The CDR3 DNA reads as TGTGCCAGCAGCACCCCGGAAGCGGGGGGGCCCTCGGATACGCAGTATTTT.

The rearrangement uses TRBV7-7 and TRBJ1-6; D might be TRBD1 (6 bases). The germline V and J ends were trimmed by 3 bases and 10 bases, with 10 bases remaining between them. From germline, CDR1 is SSHAT and CDR2 FNYEAQ (reference sequence). The CDR3 has 13 residues. The CDR3 DNA sequence: TGTGCCAGCAGCTTGAACAGGGACTCACCCCTCCACTTT. Protein product: CASSLNRDSPLHF.

V gene TRBV10-3 combines with J gene TRBJ2-3; 13 nucleotides line up with TRBD2. The germline gives CDR1 ENHRY, CDR2 SYGVKD. This CDR3 spans 15 amino acids. With 10 bases clipped from V and 0 bases from J, the junction kept 4 bases outside the gene matches. The CDR3 loop reads CATGTSGDSTDTQYF. CDR3 bases: TGTGCCACCGGGACTAGCGGGGATAGCACAGATACGCAGTATTTT.

V and J are TRBV10-3 and TRBJ1-5, with TRBD1 as a possible D gene (5 bases). The length of the CDR3 is 16 residues. V lost 2 bases, J lost 2 bases, and 13 bases lay in between. Per germline, CDR1 ENHRY and CDR2 SYGVKD. The CDR3 DNA sequence: TGTGCCATCAGTGAGGGCATAGGGGCGCGCAATCAGCCCCAGCATTTT. As protein: CAISEGIGARNQPQHF.

The chain employs TRBV18 and TRBJ1-5; TRBD1 might be the D (6 bases). The CDR3 has 15 residues. The V end was cut by 3 bases, the J end by 5 bases, with 14 bases between. Germline CDR1 reads KGHSH; CDR2 reads LQKENI. For the CDR3, the DNA is TGTGCCAGCTCACCTAGCACAGGGTCGGATCAGCCCCAGCATTTT. This gives the protein CASSPSTGSDQPQHF.

This CDR3 reads CASSPSVGTGFAGELFF. The CDR3 coding sequence is TGCGCCAGCAGCCCCTCGGTGGGGACAGGGTTTGCGGGGGAGCTGTTTTTT. The rearrangement joins TRBV5-1 to TRBJ2-2; TRBD1 matches 9 bases. V was pared by 4 bases and J by 8 bases, with 15 bases of the junction left unmatched. The CDR3 is 17 amino acids. Germline V CDR1 and CDR2: SGHRS, YFSETQ.

The J gene is TRBJ1-1, the V gene TRBV6-5, with D maybe TRBD1 (5 bases). Trimming shortened V by 5 bases and J by 6 bases, and 19 bases separated the two germline ends. This CDR3 has 15 amino acids. Germline V gene data show CDR1 as MNHEY and CDR2 as SVGAGI. The CDR3 DNA reads TGTGCCAGCAGTCGTTCAAGAAAGGGGAAGGCTGAAGCTTTCTTT. Translation: CASSRSRKGKAEAFF.

The genes are TRBV5-1 and TRBJ2-7; 9 bases map to TRBD1. CDR3 length: 14 residues. Trimming at V came to 2 bases and at J to 5 bases, leaving 5 bases not matched to a gene. Germline CDR1 SGHRS, CDR2 YFSETQ. This CDR3 is CASSFSGTGNEQYF. CDR3 nucleotides: TGCGCCAGCAGCTTTTCCGGGACAGGGAACGAGCAGTACTTC.

This clone was recorded a few times. The CDR3 protein is CASSLVLRGTDTQYF. CDR3 sequence (DNA): TGTGCCAGCAGTTTAGTGTTGCGGGGTACAGATACGCAGTATTTT. This sequence joins TRBV28 and TRBJ2-3; D perhaps matches TRBD2 (6 bases). CDR1 and CDR2 from the germline V gene are MDHEN and SYDVKM. This CDR3 has 15 amino acids. Trimming shortened V by 2 bases and J by 3 bases, and 12 bases separated the two germline ends.

V gene TRBV28 combines with J gene TRBJ1-5; tentative D call: TRBD1 (6 bases). Per the germline V gene, CDR1 is MDHEN and CDR2 is SYDVKM. The V end lost 4 bases, the J end lost 0 bases, and 10 bases lay between the germline ends. The CDR3 loop spans 15 amino acids. CDR3 DNA sequence: TGTGCCAGCAGTTCTCAGGGGTCTAGCAATCAGCCCCAGCATTTT. Translating gives CASSSQGSSNQPQHF.

J is TRBJ1-2 and V is TRBV28; 7 bases are shared with TRBD1. Trimming took 6 bases from V and 9 from J; bases not matched to a gene: 10. There are 13 residues in the CDR3. The germline CDR1 and CDR2 sequences are MDHEN and SYDVKM. The CDR3 sequence is CASRSGQSDSYTF. The CDR3, as DNA: TGTGCCAGCAGGTCGGGACAGTCGGATAGCTACACCTTC.

The J gene is TRBJ2-2, the V gene TRBV7-2, with 10 nucleotides matching TRBD2. With V trimmed by 1 base and J by 5 bases, 7 bases remained unmatched. The CDR3 is 17 residues long. CDR1 is SGHTA, CDR2 FQGNSA, per germline. This CDR3 is CASSLGKRGGWTGELFF. The CDR3 nucleotides are TGTGCCAGCAGCTTAGGAAAGCGGGGGGGCTGGACCGGGGAGCTGTTTTTT.

J is TRBJ1-2 and V is TRBV21-1; the D call TRBD1 from the table was never checked on the DNA. TRBV21-1 is marked as a pseudogene. The CDR3 covers 20 residues. CDR3 loop: CASSKLGTRDRGLFTYGYTF. DNA for the CDR3: TGTGCCAGCAGCAAATTGGGGACCCGGGACAGGGGGCTTTTTACCTATGGCTACACCTTC.

V usage is TRBV13 and J usage is TRBJ1-4; weak D call: TRBD1 (6 bases). Germline CDR1 is PRHDT and CDR2 is FYEKMQ (reference sequence). The CDR3 covers 16 residues. V gave up 3 bases and J gave up 4 bases, with 15 bases separating them. CDR3 region: CASSLIGRGINEKLFF. Written as DNA, the CDR3 is TGTGCCAGCAGCTTGATAGGCAGGGGAATTAATGAAAAACTGTTTTTT.

This chain connects TRBV18 to TRBJ2-5, with D tentatively TRBD2 (5 bases). CDR1 KGHSH and CDR2 LQKENI come from the germline V gene. The CDR3 is 13 residues long. Trimming removed 0 bases from V and 13 bases from J, with 15 bases in between. In DNA form, the CDR3 reads TGTGCCAGCTCACCACCGGCGTCTGAAGGGAGGTACTTC. It translates to CASSPPASEGRYF.

This rearrangement joins TRBV27 to TRBJ1-5; D unclear. V was trimmed by 3 bases and J by 4 bases, leaving 10 bases between them. Germline CDR1 MNHEY, CDR2 SMNVEV (reference sequence). The CDR3 runs to 14 residues. The CDR3 DNA is TGTGCCAGCAGTTTTCGGGGTCTTAATCAGCCCCAGCATTTT. This encodes CASSFRGLNQPQHF.

The chain carries TRBV6-1 and TRBJ1-6; D may be TRBD1 (5 bases). The CDR3 runs to 15 residues. Per germline, CDR1 MNHNS and CDR2 SASEGT. Deletions cut 2 bases from V and 7 bases from J, with 12 bases between. The CDR3 DNA reads as TGTGCCAGCAGTGAAAGTGGGCAGGGAAATTCACCCCTCCACTTT. It encodes CASSESGQGNSPLHF.

The chain employs TRBV7-2 and TRBJ1-5; D call uncertain. CDR1 and CDR2 (germline): SGHTA, FQGNSA. CDR3 size: 13 residues. V lost 4 bases and J 5 bases, leaving 9 bases between the germline ends. CDR3 nucleotide sequence: TGTGCCAGCAGCTCTCAGTACGATCAGCCCCAGCATTTT. It translates to CASSSQYDQPQHF. The complete variable domain, with remaining parts taken from reference TRBV7-2 and TRBJ1-5, reads GAGVSQSPSNKVTEKGKDVELRCDPISGHTALYWYRQSLGQGLEFLIYFQGNSAPDKSGLPSDRFSAERTGGSVSTLTIQRTQQEDSAVYLCASSSQYDQPQHFGDGTRLSIL.

This rearrangement joins TRBV7-2 to TRBJ2-7; the D gene is possibly TRBD1 (6 bases). CDR1 SGHTA and CDR2 FQGNSA come from the germline V gene. The CDR3 consists of 17 residues. Trimming shortened V by 1 base and J by 6 bases, and 22 bases separated the two germline ends. The CDR3 DNA is TGTGCCAGCAGCTTAGGGGCCCGGGGCTCAGGGGCCTCCGAGCAGTACTTC. As protein: CASSLGARGSGASEQYF.

The V call is TRBV15, the J call TRBJ2-3, with TRBD2 matching 9 bases. Germline CDR1 and CDR2: LNHNV and YYDKDF (reference sequence). J lost 5 bases, V lost 0 bases, and 12 bases had no gene match. This CDR3 comprises 18 residues. Here the CDR3 DNA reads TGTGCCACCAGCAGAGATCGAGGCGGGGGGGCCACGGGAGATACGCAGTATTTT. It yields the protein CATSRDRGGGATGDTQYF. Full variable domain (outside the CDR3, taken from reference TRBV15 and TRBJ2-3): DAMVIQNPRYQVTQFGKPVTLSCSQTLNHNVMYWYQQKSSQAPKLLFHYYDKDFNNEADTPDNFQSRRPNTSFCFLDIRSPGLGDTAMYLCATSRDRGGGATGDTQYFGPGTRLTVL.

The rearrangement links TRBV5-1 to TRBJ2-4, with 8 bases aligning to TRBD1. Germline CDR1 SGHRS, CDR2 YFSETQ. After removal of 4 bases from V and 3 bases from J, the junction contained 9 bases not matched to a gene. The CDR3 totals 16 residues. CDR3 sequence reads: CASSTRQGRYKNIQYF. The CDR3, as DNA: TGCGCCAGCAGCACTCGACAGGGGAGATACAAAAACATTCAGTACTTC.

This sequence joins TRBV6-5 and TRBJ2-7; TRBD1 aligns across 12 bases. CDR1 MNHEY and CDR2 SVGAGI come from the germline V gene. This CDR3 contains 14 residues. J was trimmed by 6 bases and V by 5 bases; bases with no gene match: 5. CDR3 loop: CASSPGTGGFEQYF. The CDR3 DNA sequence: TGTGCCAGCAGTCCGGGGACAGGGGGCTTCGAGCAGTACTTC.

The CDR3 spells CASSFSQGYTF. The CDR3 DNA reads TGTGCCAGCAGTTTTTCACAGGGCTACACCTTC. This chain uses TRBV12-3 or TRBV12-4 with TRBJ1-2; D uncertain. The CDR3 consists of 11 residues. The germline V and J ends were trimmed by 3 bases and 8 bases, with 7 bases remaining between them.

This clone was detected only a few times. One end of the junction is discordant with germline, which a read error may explain. The J gene is TRBJ2-1, the V gene TRBV2; unclear D gene. The CDR3 totals 13 residues. Germline V gene sequence: CDR1 SNHLY, CDR2 FYNNEI. In nucleotides, the CDR3 is TGTGCCAGCGGTGATCCGAGGTACAATGAGCAGTTCTTC. Protein product: CASGDPRYNEQFF. The variable domain in full, completed from reference TRBV2 and TRBJ2-1, reads EPEVTQTPSHQVTQMGQEVILRCVPISNHLYFYWYRQILGQKVEFLVSFYNNEISEKSEIFDDQFSVERPDGSNFTLKIRSTKLEDSAMYFCASGDPRYNEQFFGPGTRLTVL.

This sequence joins TRBV6-2 or TRBV6-3 and TRBJ2-1; D not resolved. Between the trimmed V and J ends, which lost 2 bases and 5 bases, there was a span of 7 bases. The CDR3 is 13 residues long. Germline V gives CDR1 MNHEY, CDR2 SVGEGT. The CDR3 DNA is TGTGCCAGCAGTTACAATAGAGACAATGAGCAGTTCTTC. Its protein is CASSYNRDNEQFF.

The rearrangement uses TRBV4-1 and TRBJ2-7; TRBD2 agrees at 7 bases. Germline V gives CDR1 MGHRA, CDR2 YSYEKL. Trimming cost V 5 bases and J 0 bases; bases outside gene matches: 7. The CDR3 covers 15 residues. For the CDR3, the DNA is TGCGCCAGCAGCTCTCAGCGGGGACTCTCCTACGAGCAGTACTTC. Encoded protein: CASSSQRGLSYEQYF.

The rearrangement joins TRBV6-5 to TRBJ1-5; D gene unclear. Germline-derived CDR1 and CDR2 are MNHEY and SVGAGI. V gave up 0 bases and J gave up 2 bases, with 5 bases separating them. This CDR3 contains 14 residues. The CDR3 nucleotides are TGTGCCAGCAGTTACTCCCCCGGCAATCAGCCCCAGCATTTT. As protein: CASSYSPGNQPQHF.

The V call is TRBV7-2, the J call TRBJ1-2; D is possibly TRBD1 (6 bases). The germline V gene encodes CDR1 SGHTA and CDR2 FQGNSA. CDR3 size: 16 residues. V lost 1 base to trimming and J lost 4 bases, with 16 bases between them. The CDR3 reads CASSLVDTGTVYGYTF. DNA of the CDR3: TGTGCCAGCAGCTTAGTTGACACAGGGACCGTCTATGGCTACACCTTC.

The CDR3 here is CASSSTGDGYTF. CDR3 in DNA: TGTGCCAGCAGTTCAACAGGGGATGGCTACACCTTC. V gene TRBV6-5 combines with J gene TRBJ1-2, with 7 bases matching TRBD1. This CDR3 is 12 amino acids long. Trimming removed 4 bases from V and 6 bases from J; junction bases left unmatched: 2. Germline assignment: CDR1 MNHEY and CDR2 SVGAGI.

The CDR3 spells CASSLRYATNEKLFF. CDR3 nucleotide sequence: TGTGCCAGCAGCCTCCGGTATGCAACTAATGAAAAACTGTTTTTT. The chain links TRBV3-1 (or the pseudogene TRBV3-2) to TRBJ1-4; D is unresolved. V lost 4 bases, J lost 0 bases, and 9 bases lay in between. This CDR3 contains 15 residues. The germline V gene has CDR1 LGHDT and CDR2 YNNKEL (reference sequence).